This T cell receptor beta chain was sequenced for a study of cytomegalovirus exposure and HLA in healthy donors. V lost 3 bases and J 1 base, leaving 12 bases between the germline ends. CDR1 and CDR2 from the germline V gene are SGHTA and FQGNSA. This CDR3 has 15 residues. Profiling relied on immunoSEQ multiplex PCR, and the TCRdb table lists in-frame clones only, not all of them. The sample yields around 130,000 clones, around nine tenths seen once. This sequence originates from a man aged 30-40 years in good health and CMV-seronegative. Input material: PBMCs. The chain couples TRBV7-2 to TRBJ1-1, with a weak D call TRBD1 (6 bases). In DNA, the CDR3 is TGTGCCAGCAGCTTGGCGACAGGCAAGAACACTGAAGCTTTCTTT. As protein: CASSLATGKNTEAFF.